This T cell receptor beta chain was sequenced for a study of shared clonotypes between healthy human individuals. Libraries were prepared by immunoSEQ multiplex PCR; TCRdb keeps only in-frame clonotypes and omits some of them. The data hold more than 2 million clones, with approximately 92% observed a single time. Selected positively for CCR7 and CD45RO-negative, naive CD8 cells excluded terminally differentiated effector memory CD45RA+ cells. This CDR3 is built from 15 residues. Germline V lookup: CDR1 MNHEY, CDR2 SVGAGI. The J segment lost 0 bases and the V segment lost 5 bases, leaving 3 bases of the junction unmatched.

V gene TRBV6-5 combines with J gene TRBJ2-7, with TRBD2 matching over 11 bases. This receptor was taken from a man in his late teens or twenties in good health. Some clones in this sample may be carry-over from other donors' samples. Sequencing was carried out using naive CD8+ T cells from PBMCs. The CDR3 here is CASSPGLAASYEQYF. The CDR3 nucleotides are TGTGCCAGCAGTCCGGGACTAGCGGCCTCCTACGAGCAGTACTTC.